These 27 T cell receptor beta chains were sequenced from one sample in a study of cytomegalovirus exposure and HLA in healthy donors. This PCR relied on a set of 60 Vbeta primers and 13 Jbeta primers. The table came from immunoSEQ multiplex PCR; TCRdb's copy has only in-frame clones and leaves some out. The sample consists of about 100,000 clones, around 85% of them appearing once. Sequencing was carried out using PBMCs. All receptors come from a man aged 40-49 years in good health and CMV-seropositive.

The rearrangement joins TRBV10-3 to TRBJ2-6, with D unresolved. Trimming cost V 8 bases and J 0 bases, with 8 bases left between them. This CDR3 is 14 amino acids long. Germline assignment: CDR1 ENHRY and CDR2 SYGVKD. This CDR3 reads CAISGDSGANVLTF. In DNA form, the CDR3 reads TGTGCCATCTCCGGTGACTCTGGGGCCAACGTCCTGACTTTC.

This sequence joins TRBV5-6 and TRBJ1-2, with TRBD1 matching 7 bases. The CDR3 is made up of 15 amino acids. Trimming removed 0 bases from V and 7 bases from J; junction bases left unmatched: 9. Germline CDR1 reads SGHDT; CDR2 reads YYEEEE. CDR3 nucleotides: TGTGCCAGCAGCTTGGCCCCCGGAGGGGGCAGTGGCTACACCTTC. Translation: CASSLAPGGGSGYTF.

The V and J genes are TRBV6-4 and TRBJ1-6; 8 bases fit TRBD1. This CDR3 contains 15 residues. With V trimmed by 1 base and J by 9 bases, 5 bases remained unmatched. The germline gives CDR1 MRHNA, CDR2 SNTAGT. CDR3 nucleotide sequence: TGTGCCAGCAGTGACTTTCCGGGACAGGCTTCACCCCTCCACTTT. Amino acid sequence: CASSDFPGQASPLHF.

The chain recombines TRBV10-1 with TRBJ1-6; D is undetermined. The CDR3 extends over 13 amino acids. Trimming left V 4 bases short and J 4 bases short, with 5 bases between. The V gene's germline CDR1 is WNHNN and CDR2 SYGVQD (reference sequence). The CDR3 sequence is CASSGGYNSPLHF. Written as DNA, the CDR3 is TGCGCCAGCAGTGGAGGGTATAATTCACCCCTCCACTTT.

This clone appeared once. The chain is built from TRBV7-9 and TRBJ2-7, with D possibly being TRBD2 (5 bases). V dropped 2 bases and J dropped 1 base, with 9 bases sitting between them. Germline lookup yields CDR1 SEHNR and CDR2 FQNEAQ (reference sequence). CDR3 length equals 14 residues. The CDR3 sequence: CASSLSSGSYEQYF. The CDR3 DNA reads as TGTGCCAGCAGCTTATCGAGCGGATCCTACGAGCAGTACTTC.

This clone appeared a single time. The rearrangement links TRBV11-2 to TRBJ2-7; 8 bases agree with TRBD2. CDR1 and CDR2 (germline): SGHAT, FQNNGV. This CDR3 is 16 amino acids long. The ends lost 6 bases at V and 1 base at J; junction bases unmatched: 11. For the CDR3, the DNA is TGTGCCAGCAGATTTAGCGGGACCCTAGGGTCCTACGAGCAGTACTTC. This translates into CASRFSGTLGSYEQYF.

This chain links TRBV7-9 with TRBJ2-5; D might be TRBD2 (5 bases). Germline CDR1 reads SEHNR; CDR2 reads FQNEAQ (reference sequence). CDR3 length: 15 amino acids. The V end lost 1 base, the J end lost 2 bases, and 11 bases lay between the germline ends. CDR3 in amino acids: CASSLVGEGQETQYF. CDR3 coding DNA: TGTGCCAGCAGCTTAGTCGGAGAGGGACAAGAGACCCAGTACTTC.

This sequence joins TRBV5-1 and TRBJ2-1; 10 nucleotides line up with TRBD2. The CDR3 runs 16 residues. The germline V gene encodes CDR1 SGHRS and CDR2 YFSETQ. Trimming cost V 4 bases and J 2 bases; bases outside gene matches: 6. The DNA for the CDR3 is TGCGCCAGCAGCGTTACTAGCGGGGATGCCTACAATGAGCAGTTCTTC. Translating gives CASSVTSGDAYNEQFF. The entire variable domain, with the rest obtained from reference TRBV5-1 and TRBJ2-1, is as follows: KAGVTQTPRYLIKTRGQQVTLSCSPISGHRSVSWYQQTPGQGLQFLFEYFSETQRNKGNFPGRFSGRQFSNSRSEMNVSTLELGDSALYLCASSVTSGDAYNEQFFGPGTRLTVL.

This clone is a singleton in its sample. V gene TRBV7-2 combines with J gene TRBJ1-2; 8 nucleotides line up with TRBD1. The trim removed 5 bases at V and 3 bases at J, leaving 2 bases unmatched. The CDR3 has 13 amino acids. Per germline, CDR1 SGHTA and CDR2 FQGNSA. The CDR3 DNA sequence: TGTGCCAGCAGCGCAGGGGGCCACTATGGCTACACCTTC. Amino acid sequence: CASSAGGHYGYTF.

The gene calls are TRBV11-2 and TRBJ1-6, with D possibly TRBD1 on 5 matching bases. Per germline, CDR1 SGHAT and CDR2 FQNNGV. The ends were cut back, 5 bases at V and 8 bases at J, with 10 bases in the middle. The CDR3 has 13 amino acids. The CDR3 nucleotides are TGTGCCAGCAGCATCGACAGATATTCACCCCTCCACTTT. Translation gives CASSIDRYSPLHF.

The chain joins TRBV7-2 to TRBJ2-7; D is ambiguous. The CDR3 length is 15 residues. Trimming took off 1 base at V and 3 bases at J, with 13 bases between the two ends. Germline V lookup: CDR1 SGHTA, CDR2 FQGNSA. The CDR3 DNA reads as TGTGCCAGCAGCTTAGTGGTACAAACGATCTACGAGCAGTACTTC. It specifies CASSLVVQTIYEQYF.

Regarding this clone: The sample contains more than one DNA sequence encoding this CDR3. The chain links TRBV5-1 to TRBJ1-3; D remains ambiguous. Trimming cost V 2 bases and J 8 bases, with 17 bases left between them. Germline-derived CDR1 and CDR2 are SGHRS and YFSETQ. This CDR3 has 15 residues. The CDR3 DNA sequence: TGCGCCAGCAGCTTAGAGGGCAACCGGGGTGACACCATATATTTT. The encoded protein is CASSLEGNRGDTIYF.

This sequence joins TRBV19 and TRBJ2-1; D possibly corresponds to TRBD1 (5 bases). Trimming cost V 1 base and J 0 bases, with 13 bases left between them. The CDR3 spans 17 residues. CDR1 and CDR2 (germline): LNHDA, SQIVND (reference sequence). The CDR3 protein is CASSIGTTAPSYNEQFF. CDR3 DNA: TGTGCCAGTAGTATAGGGACGACAGCACCCTCCTACAATGAGCAGTTCTTC.

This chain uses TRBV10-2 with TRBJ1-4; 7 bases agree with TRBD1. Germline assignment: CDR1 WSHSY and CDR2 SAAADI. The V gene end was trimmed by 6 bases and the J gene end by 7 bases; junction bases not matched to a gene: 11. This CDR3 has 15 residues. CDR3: CASRDPGRGSEKLFF. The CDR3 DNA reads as TGCGCCAGCAGGGACCCGGGCAGGGGGAGTGAAAAACTGTTTTTT.

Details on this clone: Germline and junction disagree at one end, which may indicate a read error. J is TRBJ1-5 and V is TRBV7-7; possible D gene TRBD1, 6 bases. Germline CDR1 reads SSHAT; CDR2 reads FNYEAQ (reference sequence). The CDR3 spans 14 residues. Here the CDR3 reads CASSSGTRNQPQHF. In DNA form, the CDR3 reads TGTGCTAGCAGCTCCGGGACACGGAATCAGCCCCAGCATTTT.

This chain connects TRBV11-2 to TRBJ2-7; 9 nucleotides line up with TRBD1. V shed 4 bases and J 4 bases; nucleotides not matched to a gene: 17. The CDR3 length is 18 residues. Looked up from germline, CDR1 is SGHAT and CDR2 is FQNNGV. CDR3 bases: TGTGCCAGCAGCTCAAGAGGACATAACCGGGACAGGGTTTACGAGCAGTACTTC. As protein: CASSSRGHNRDRVYEQYF.

The DNA for the CDR3 is TGCGCCAGCAGTCGTGATCCGAGCGGGGGGTTATACAATGAGCAGTTCTTC. Its protein product is CASSRDPSGGLYNEQFF. V gene TRBV10-1 combines with J gene TRBJ2-1; 9 bases align to TRBD2. Trimming at V came to 5 bases and at J to 4 bases, leaving 12 bases not matched to a gene. The CDR3 extends over 17 amino acids. Germline CDR1 is WNHNN and CDR2 is SYGVQD (reference sequence).

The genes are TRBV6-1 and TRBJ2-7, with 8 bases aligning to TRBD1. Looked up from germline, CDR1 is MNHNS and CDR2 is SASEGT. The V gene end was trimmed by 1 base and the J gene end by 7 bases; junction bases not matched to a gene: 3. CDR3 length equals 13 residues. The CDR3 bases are TGTGCCAGCAGTGAAGGGACAGGGAGGGAGCAGTACTTC. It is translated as CASSEGTGREQYF.

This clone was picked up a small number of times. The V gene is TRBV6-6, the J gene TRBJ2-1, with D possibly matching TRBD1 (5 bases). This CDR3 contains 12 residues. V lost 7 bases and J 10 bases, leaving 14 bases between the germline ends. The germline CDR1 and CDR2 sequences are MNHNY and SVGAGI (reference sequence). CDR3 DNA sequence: TGTGCCAGCAACCTCCAGGGTAGCGAGCAGTTCTTC. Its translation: CASNLQGSEQFF.

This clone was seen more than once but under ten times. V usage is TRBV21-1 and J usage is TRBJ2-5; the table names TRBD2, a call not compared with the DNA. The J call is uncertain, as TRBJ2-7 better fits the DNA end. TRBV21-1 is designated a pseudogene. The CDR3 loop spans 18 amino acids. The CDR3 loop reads CASSKSPSGGPVAYEQYF. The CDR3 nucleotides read TGTGCCAGCAGCAAATCCCCTAGCGGGGGGCCCGTAGCCTACGAGCAGTACTTC.

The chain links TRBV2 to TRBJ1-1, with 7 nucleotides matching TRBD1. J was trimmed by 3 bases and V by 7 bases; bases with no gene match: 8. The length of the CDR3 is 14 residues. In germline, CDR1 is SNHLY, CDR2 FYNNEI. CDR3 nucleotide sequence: TGTGCCAGCATCCGACAGGGCGGCTACACTGAAGCTTTCTTT. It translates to CASIRQGGYTEAFF.

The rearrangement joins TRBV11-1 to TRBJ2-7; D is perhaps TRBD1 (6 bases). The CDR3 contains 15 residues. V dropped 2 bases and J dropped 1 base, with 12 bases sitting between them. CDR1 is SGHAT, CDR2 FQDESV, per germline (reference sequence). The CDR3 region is CASSLRQGRSYEQYF. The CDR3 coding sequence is TGTGCCAGCAGCTTAAGGCAGGGGCGATCCTACGAGCAGTACTTC. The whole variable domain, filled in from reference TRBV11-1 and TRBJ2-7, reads EAEVAQSPRYKITEKSQAVAFWCDPISGHATLYWYRQILGQGPELLVQFQDESVVDDSQLPKDRFSAERLKGVDSTLKIQPAELGDSAMYLCASSLRQGRSYEQYFGPGTRLTVT.

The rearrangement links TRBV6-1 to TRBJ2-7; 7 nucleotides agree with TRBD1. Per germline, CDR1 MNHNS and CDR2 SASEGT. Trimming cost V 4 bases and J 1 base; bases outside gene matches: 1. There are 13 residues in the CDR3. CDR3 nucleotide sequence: TGTGCCAGCAGTGTGGGACAGTCCTACGAGCAGTACTTC. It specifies CASSVGQSYEQYF.

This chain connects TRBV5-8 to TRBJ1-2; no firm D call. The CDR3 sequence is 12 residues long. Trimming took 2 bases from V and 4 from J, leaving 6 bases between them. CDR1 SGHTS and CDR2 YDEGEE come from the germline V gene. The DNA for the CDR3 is TGTGCCAGCAGCTTCCGGGTCTATGGCTACACCTTC. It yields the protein CASSFRVYGYTF.

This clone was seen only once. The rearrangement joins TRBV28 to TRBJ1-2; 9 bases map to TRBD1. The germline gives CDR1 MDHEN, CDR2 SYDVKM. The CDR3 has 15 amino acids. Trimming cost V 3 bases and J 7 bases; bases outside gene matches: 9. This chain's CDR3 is CASSLVAGQGLGYTF. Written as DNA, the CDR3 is TGTGCCAGCAGTTTGGTGGCCGGACAGGGGCTTGGCTACACCTTC.

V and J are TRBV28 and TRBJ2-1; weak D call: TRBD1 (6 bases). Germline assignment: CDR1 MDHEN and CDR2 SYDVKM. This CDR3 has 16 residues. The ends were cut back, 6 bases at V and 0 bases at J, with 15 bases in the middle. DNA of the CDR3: TGTGCCAGCAGCAGGACAGTTCTGCTCTCCTACAATGAGCAGTTCTTC. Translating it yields CASSRTVLLSYNEQFF. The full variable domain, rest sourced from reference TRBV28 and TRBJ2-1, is DVKVTQSSRYLVKRTGEKVFLECVQDMDHENMFWYRQDPGLGLRLIYFSYDVKMKEKGDIPEGYSVSREKKERFSLILESASTNQTSMYLCASSRTVLLSYNEQFFGPGTRLTVL.

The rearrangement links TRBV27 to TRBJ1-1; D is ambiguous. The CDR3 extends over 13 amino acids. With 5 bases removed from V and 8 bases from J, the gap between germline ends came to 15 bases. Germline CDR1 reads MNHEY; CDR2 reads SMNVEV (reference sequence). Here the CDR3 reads CASSPRPHGEAFF. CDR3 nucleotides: TGTGCCAGCAGTCCAAGGCCCCACGGGGAAGCTTTCTTT.